This T cell receptor beta chain appears in the sequencing data of a study of shared clonotypes between healthy human individuals. As regards this clone: No antigen is known for it.

Per the germline V gene, CDR1 is MNHEY and CDR2 is SVGAGI. The CDR3 is made up of 15 amino acids. V was pared by 6 bases and J by 3 bases, with 15 bases between. Source study methods: As immunoSEQ supplied junction-only sequences (without quality scores), filtering differed. Sequencing was performed with immunoSEQ multiplex PCR; in TCRdb, only in-frame clones are kept and a portion is missing. Clone size and V and J calls were adopted from that table, with D and trimming inferred from the DNA. The sample contains roughly 2,500,000 clones, 93% of which appear only once. Study-level points and caveats: Sharing across a few donors was seen in roughly 5% of naive CD4 clonotypes. Even with large depth, rarefaction showed that sorted-subset sequencing was incomplete. Memory subsets had estimated richness that was generally smaller than that of naive subsets.

The chain recombines TRBV6-5 with TRBJ2-1, with D possibly TRBD2 on 6 matching bases. The TCR comes from a man in his late teens or twenties in good health. Some clones in this sample may be carry-over from other donors' samples. Sequencing input: naive CD4+ T cells from PBMCs. The subset was: CD45RA+ positively selected. CDR3 nucleotide sequence: TGTGCCAGCAGCCAGACCCCGGGAGTCTACAATGAGCAGTTCTTC. Translated, it gives CASSQTPGVYNEQFF.